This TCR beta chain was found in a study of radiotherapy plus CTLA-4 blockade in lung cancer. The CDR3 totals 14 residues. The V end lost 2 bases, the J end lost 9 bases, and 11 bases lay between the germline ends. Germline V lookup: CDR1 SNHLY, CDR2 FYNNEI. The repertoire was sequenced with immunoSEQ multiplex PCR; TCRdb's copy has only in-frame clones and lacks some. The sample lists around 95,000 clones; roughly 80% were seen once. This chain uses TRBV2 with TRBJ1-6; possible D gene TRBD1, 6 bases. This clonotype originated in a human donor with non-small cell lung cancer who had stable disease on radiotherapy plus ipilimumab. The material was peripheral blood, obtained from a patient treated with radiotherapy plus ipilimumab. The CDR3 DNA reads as TGTGCCAGCAGTGAAATCGTACAGGGTTCACCCCTCCACTTT. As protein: CASSEIVQGSPLHF.